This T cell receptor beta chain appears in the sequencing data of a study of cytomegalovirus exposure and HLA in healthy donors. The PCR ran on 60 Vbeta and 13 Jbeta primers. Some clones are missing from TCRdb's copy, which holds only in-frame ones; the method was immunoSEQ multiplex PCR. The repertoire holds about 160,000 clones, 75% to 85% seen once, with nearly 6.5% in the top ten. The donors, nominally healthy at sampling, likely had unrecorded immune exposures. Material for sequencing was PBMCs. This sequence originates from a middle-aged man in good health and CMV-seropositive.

CDR3 amino acids: CASSWDRFSNQPQHF. DNA for the CDR3: TGTGCCAGCAGCTGGGACAGGTTTAGCAATCAGCCCCAGCATTTT. The chain links TRBV6-5 to TRBJ1-5, with 8 bases aligning to TRBD1. Germline V lookup: CDR1 MNHEY, CDR2 SVGAGI. The CDR3 sequence is 15 residues long. Trimming took 6 bases from V and 0 from J; bases not matched to a gene: 4.